This is a list of T cell receptor beta chains from one sample in a study of CD8+CD57+ T cells in acquired aplastic anemia. From the reads, TCRdb called clonotypes with MiXCR, one entry per CDR3 protein. Of fewer than 200,000 distinct CDR3 sequences listed, roughly 48% are singletons. Sample: sorted CD4+, CD8+, or CD8+CD57+ T cells (not recorded which) from PBMCs. Receptors were obtained from a human donor with aplastic anemia. The CDR3 runs from the conserved cysteine through the conserved F or W. The D gene is left open where the match is weak. Where a row states a size, it is once, few, many or the class of an expanded clone; other rows omit it.

cdr3_aa cdr3_nt d_call j_call clone_size v_call
CASTPTRNSNQPQHF TGTGCCAGTACCCCCACGCGTAATAGCAATCAGCCCCAGCATTTT . TRBJ1-5 few TRBV19
CASSELQGSTDTQYF TGTGCCAGCTCAGAACTACAGGGGTCCACAGATACGCAGTATTTT TRBD1 TRBJ2-3 . TRBV18
CSARDNSGANVLTF TGCAGTGCTAGAGACAACTCTGGGGCCAACGTCCTGACTTTC . TRBJ2-6 many TRBV20-1
CASSIGVRREAFF TGTGCCAGTAGTATAGGAGTTCGTCGTGAAGCTTTCTTT . TRBJ1-1 many TRBV19
CSARDTETQYF TGCAGTGCTAGGGACACGGAGACCCAGTACTTC . TRBJ2-5 many TRBV20-1
CATSDYLNNEQFF TGTGCCACCAGTGACTACCTAAACAATGAGCAGTTCTTC . TRBJ2-1 . TRBV24-1
CASSLSRASGTQLGTDTQYF TGTGCCAGCAGCTTAAGTCGGGCTAGCGGAACTCAACTTGGCACAGATACGCAGTATTTT TRBD2 TRBJ2-3 many TRBV11-1
CAISESADTQYF TGTGCCATCAGTGAGTCGGCAGATACGCAGTATTTT . TRBJ2-3 . TRBV10-3
CASSSQGGGYGYTF TGTGCCAGCAGCTCACAGGGTGGTGGCTATGGCTACACCTTC . TRBJ1-2 . TRBV7-9
CSVYLAGGRLEQYF TGCAGTGTTTACCTAGCGGGGGGGCGACTCGAGCAGTACTTC TRBD2 TRBJ2-7 many TRBV20-1
CASSGLAVRVQYEQYF TGTGCCAGCAGCGGCTTAGCGGTCAGGGTGCAGTACGAGCAGTACTTC . TRBJ2-7 few TRBV11-2
CASSSRGGEKLFF TGTGCCAGCAGCTCCCGGGGGGGTGAAAAACTGTTTTTT . TRBJ1-4 . TRBV7-2
CASSGPTQAGVETQYF TGTGCCAGCAGCGGCCCCACGCAGGCGGGGGTAGAGACCCAGTACTTC TRBD2 TRBJ2-5 many TRBV9
CAISDKGAGGYTF TGTGCCATCAGTGACAAGGGGGCTGGTGGCTACACCTTC TRBD1 TRBJ1-2 . TRBV10-3
CASSGRGEGETQYF TGTGCCAGCAGCGGGAGGGGTGAAGGAGAGACCCAGTACTTC TRBD2 TRBJ2-5 many TRBV5-4
CASSLGGTVSSYEQYF TGTGCCAGCAGCTTAGGAGGGACAGTGAGCTCCTACGAGCAGTACTTC TRBD1 TRBJ2-7 . TRBV11-1
CASSLNARSSEQYF TGTGCCAGCAGCTTAAACGCTAGGTCCTCCGAGCAGTACTTC . TRBJ2-7 . TRBV7-2
CASKRESWDTGELFF TGTGCCAGCAAAAGGGAGAGTTGGGACACCGGGGAGCTGTTTTTT . TRBJ2-2 many TRBV6-4
CASSSSKRALHF TGTGCCAGCAGCTCGTCAAAGAGGGCCCTCCACTTT . TRBJ1-6 . TRBV7-2
CATSDRTSTYEQYF TGTGCCACCAGTGACCGGACTAGCACCTACGAGCAGTACTTC TRBD2 TRBJ2-7 . TRBV24-1
CASSLRGNTEAFF TGTGCCAGCAGTTTAAGGGGGAACACTGAAGCTTTCTTT . TRBJ1-1 . TRBV28
CASSEEQGVSSPLHF TGTGCCAGCAGTGAGGAGCAGGGGGTCAGTTCACCCCTCCACTTT TRBD1 TRBJ1-6 . TRBV2
CSVRQGSTDTQYF TGCAGCGTTAGACAGGGAAGCACAGATACGCAGTATTTT TRBD1 TRBJ2-3 . TRBV29-1
CASSAGTGSSYEQYF TGTGCCAGTAGTGCCGGGACAGGATCCTCCTACGAGCAGTACTTC TRBD1 TRBJ2-7 . TRBV19
CASSFGGGSYEQYF TGTGCCAGCAGCTTTGGTGGGGGATCCTACGAGCAGTACTTC . TRBJ2-7 . TRBV5-6
CASSGGGVNTEAFF TGCGCCAGCAGCGGGGGAGGGGTGAACACTGAAGCTTTCTTT . TRBJ1-1 many TRBV5-1
CASTSNSGETQYF TGTGCCAGCACCTCTAACTCGGGGGAGACCCAGTACTTC . TRBJ2-5 many TRBV12-3/TRBV12-4
CASSVAHRNTEAFF TGTGCCAGCAGCGTAGCGCACAGGAACACTGAAGCTTTCTTT . TRBJ1-1 . TRBV9
CASSLGLGRYEQYF TGTGCCAGCAGCTTAGGTTTAGGCCGCTACGAGCAGTACTTC . TRBJ2-7 . TRBV7-3
CASRVSLNTEAFF TGTGCCAGCAGAGTAAGCCTTAACACTGAAGCTTTCTTT . TRBJ1-1 many TRBV14
CASSLVGLTEAFF TGTGCCAGCAGCTTAGTGGGTTTAACCGAAGCTTTCTTT . TRBJ1-1 many TRBV7-2
CASSPRQVDTQYF TGTGCCAGCAGCCCCAGACAGGTTGATACGCAGTATTTT . TRBJ2-3 . TRBV11-2
CASSFKAGYGYAF TGTGCCAGCAGCTTTAAGGCCGGCTATGGCTACGCCTTC . TRBJ1-2 once TRBV7-3
CSVAEGTNEKLFF TGCAGCGTTGCGGAGGGAACTAATGAAAAACTGTTTTTT . TRBJ1-4 few TRBV29-1
CATSRVGRGETQYF TGTGCCACCAGCAGAGTTGGCCGTGGGGAGACCCAGTACTTC . TRBJ2-5 many TRBV15
CASSSLPGQGHNEQFF TGTGCCAGCAGCTCTCTGCCGGGACAGGGACACAATGAGCAGTTCTTC TRBD1 TRBJ2-1 many TRBV5-4
CASSLWAQGGPTEAFF TGCGCCAGCAGCTTGTGGGCGCAGGGAGGGCCGACTGAAGCTTTCTTT . TRBJ1-1 . TRBV5-1
CASSLQGFGGYTF TGTGCCAGCAGCCTTCAGGGATTCGGCGGCTACACCTTC . TRBJ1-2 . TRBV7-3
CSARGGQIDYEQYF TGCAGTGCTAGAGGCGGACAGATCGACTACGAGCAGTACTTC . TRBJ2-7 . TRBV20-1
CASSLGGTGGFSLHF TGTGCCAGCAGCTTAGGGGGGACAGGGGGCTTTTCCCTCCACTTT TRBD1 TRBJ1-6 . TRBV11-3
CASRLGQGVSPLHF TGTGCCAGCAGGTTAGGGCAGGGGGTTTCACCCCTCCACTTT TRBD1 TRBJ1-6 many TRBV6-5
CASSLGFSGPYEQYF TGTGCCAGCAGCTTAGGCTTCTCTGGGCCCTACGAGCAGTACTTC . TRBJ2-7 . TRBV7-6
CASSLSGGAREQFF TGTGCCAGCAGCTTAAGCGGGGGGGCCAGAGAGCAGTTCTTC TRBD2 TRBJ2-1 many TRBV7-2
CASSTRLAGSYEQYF TGTGCCAGTAGTACGAGACTAGCGGGGTCCTACGAGCAGTACTTC TRBD2 TRBJ2-7 . TRBV19
CASSSTEPTDTQYF TGCGCCAGCAGCTCTACAGAACCCACAGATACGCAGTATTTT . TRBJ2-3 many TRBV5-1
CASSGGTEGETQYF TGCGCCAGCAGTGGTGGGACAGAGGGAGAGACCCAGTACTTC TRBD1 TRBJ2-5 many TRBV5-1
CSAFRVSGQGGTGELFF TGCAGCGCTTTCAGGGTATCGGGACAGGGGGGGACCGGGGAGCTGTTTTTT TRBD1 TRBJ2-2 . TRBV29-1
CASSFANAVEQFF TGTGCCAGCAGCTTCGCGAATGCCGTGGAGCAGTTCTTC . TRBJ2-1 many TRBV7-9
CASSLAGGPRGTDTQYF TGTGCCAGCAGCTTAGCGGGGGGGCCGAGGGGCACAGATACGCAGTATTTT . TRBJ2-3 many TRBV7-2
CATSAPDRAGYGYTF TGTGCCACCAGTGCCCCGGACAGGGCGGGCTATGGCTACACCTTC TRBD1 TRBJ1-2 . TRBV24-1
CSVEPGTSGIGEQFF TGCAGCGTTGAGCCCGGGACTAGCGGGATTGGAGAGCAGTTCTTC TRBD2 TRBJ2-1 . TRBV29-1
CASKLNPNTGELFF TGCGCCAGCAAGTTAAACCCGAACACCGGGGAGCTGTTTTTT . TRBJ2-2 many TRBV10-2
CAISDSLTSGRETQYF TGTGCCATCAGTGATAGTCTGACTAGCGGGAGGGAGACCCAGTACTTC TRBD2 TRBJ2-5 . TRBV10-3
CAISEGSSGTYNEQFF TGTGCCATCAGTGAGGGGTCTAGTGGGACTTACAATGAGCAGTTCTTC . TRBJ2-1 . TRBV10-3